This TCR beta chain comes out of a study of T cell changes during pregnancy in multiple sclerosis. Data came from immunoSEQ multiplex PCR; TCRdb stores just in-frame clones and leaves some out. The top ten hold more than 1.4% of the sample, which has 55,000 to 85,000 clones, 92% seen once. This TCR came from a female donor with multiple sclerosis, enrolled in a pregnancy study. The sequences come from peripheral blood, collected after pregnancy.

In DNA form, the CDR3 reads TGTGCCTGGAGTGCGACAGGGCAAGAGACCCAGTACTTC. Translating it yields CAWSATGQETQYF. The V and J genes are TRBV30 and TRBJ2-5, with 7 bases identical to TRBD1. From germline, CDR1 is GTSNPN and CDR2 SVGIG (reference sequence). V trimming: 1 base; J trimming: 2 bases; junction bases outside the gene matches: 1. The CDR3 length is 13 residues.